Included here is one T cell receptor beta chain sequence, with context. Its antigen is unknown. This sample was taken from a study of T-cell reconstitution after alpha-beta-depleted transplantation in children. The ends lost 8 bases at V and 6 bases at J; junction bases unmatched: 4. Germline CDR1 reads ENHRY; CDR2 reads SYGVKD. This CDR3 is built from 12 residues. For TCRbeta, the library was prepared with unique molecular identifiers. TCRdb passed the PCR reads through MiXCR, listing each CDR3 protein once. Of 200,000 to 300,000 distinct CDR3 sequences listed, about 26% are singletons. Broader study findings: By one year post-transplant, T-cell counts and diversity largely arose from T cells that were newly produced. Several hundred graft clones that had expanded were reportedly the source of alpha-beta T cells about two months after transplant.

This receptor was obtained from a girl under 10 years old with Fanconi anemia, due to receive a stem cell transplant. The sequences come from PBMCs, collected before TCRalphabeta/CD19-depleted stem cell transplant. The chain carries TRBV10-3 and TRBJ2-1; 7 nucleotides match TRBD1. The CDR3 sequence is CAIGTEVNEQFF. The CDR3 nucleotides read TGTGCCATCGGGACAGAAGTCAATGAGCAGTTCTTC.